The source of this T cell receptor beta chain is a study of blood T cell repertoires in COVID-19. The wider study: T cells, B-cell-depleted T cells, or PBMCs provided the cDNA or gDNA that served as material.

Source study methods: Estimated nucleated cell counts came from reference gene primer amplification. Here immunoSEQ multiplex PCR was the method, and the copy in TCRdb shows in-frame clones only, minus some. The V and J calls and clone size are taken from that table; D and trimming were inferred from the DNA. The sample holds approximately 220,000 clones, about 88% seen once. CDR1 and CDR2 from the germline V gene are SGHDN and FVKESK. V lost 4 bases, J lost 2 bases, and 5 bases stayed unmatched. This CDR3 spans 16 amino acids. The clonotype was recovered from a man in his forties or fifties with acute or convalescent COVID-19. Sequencing used peripheral blood. The gene calls are TRBV14 and TRBJ2-2, with 9 bases aligning to TRBD2. The CDR3 DNA follows: TGTGCCAGCAGCCGAGGACTAGCGATTAACACCGGGGAGCTGTTTTTT. It codes for CASSRGLAINTGELFF.